This T cell receptor (beta chain) was captured by sequencing in a study of cytomegalovirus exposure and HLA in healthy donors. The method was immunoSEQ multiplex PCR; TCRdb's version includes in-frame clones alone and lacks a portion of them. The sample carries 100,000 to 150,000 clones, roughly 95% recorded once. The donors were in the approximately 130-subject validation cohort, distinct from the roughly 700-subject first cohort. Deletions cut 4 bases from V and 1 base from J, with 16 bases between. Germline V gene sequence: CDR1 SGHVS, CDR2 FQNEAQ. This CDR3 spans 16 amino acids. The sequence came from a man younger than 35 in good health and CMV-seronegative. This sequence joins TRBV7-8 and TRBJ1-2; D ambiguous. What was sequenced was PBMCs. The CDR3, as DNA: TGTGCCAGCAGCTCACCCTCCGGGTCATATAACTATGGCTACACCTTC. The encoded protein is CASSSPSGSYNYGYTF.